The rows below give T cell receptor beta chains drawn from one sample of a study of CD8 T cells in Susac syndrome. TCRdb re-called the immunoSEQ multiplex PCR reads with MiXCR, one entry per CDR3 protein. This sample has some 100,000 distinct CDR3 sequences, with around 93% found just once. The source material was CD8+ T cells from PBMCs. The receptor set was obtained from a human donor in good health. Both conserved end residues are part of each CDR3. A D gene is named only where the DNA matches it firmly. Size tells how often a clone was seen (once, few, many) or the class of an expanded clone, and some rows leave it out.

clone_size d_call j_call v_call cdr3_nt cdr3_aa
. . TRBJ1-2 TRBV7-2 TGTGCCAGCAGCTTATTGCGGGAATCCGCCAGTGGCTACACCTTC CASSLLRESASGYTF
. . TRBJ2-1 TRBV10-3 TGTGCCATCAGTGGGGGAGGCGAATACTCCTACAATGAGCAGTTCTTC CAISGGGEYSYNEQFF
once . TRBJ2-3 TRBV5-1 TGCGCCAGCAGCTTGTACAGGGTGGCAGATACGCAGTATTTT CASSLYRVADTQYF
. . TRBJ2-1 TRBV11-1 TGTGCCAGCAGCGCCGACGAAAGGTACAATGAGCAGTTCTTC CASSADERYNEQFF
. TRBD2 TRBJ2-5 TRBV18 TGTGCCAGCTCACCACCCGGGACTAGCAGTCGGGAGACCCAGTACTTC CASSPPGTSSRETQYF
. . TRBJ2-1 TRBV3-1 TGTGCCAGCAGCCAAGTCGGGGGGCTTGGGAATGAGCAGTTCTTC CASSQVGGLGNEQFF
once . TRBJ1-1 TRBV7-2 TGTGCCAGCAGCCGGCAGGGCGGGAACACTGAAGCTTTCTTT CASSRQGGNTEAFF
. TRBD2 TRBJ2-7 TRBV12-3/TRBV12-4 TGTGCCAGCAGTTCCGTAGCGGGCCCGTTTAGCGAGCAGTACTTC CASSSVAGPFSEQYF
. . TRBJ1-1 TRBV4-1 TGCGCCAGCAGCCAAGCGGGGGGCAGGGAGAACACTGAAGCTTTCTTT CASSQAGGRENTEAFF
. . TRBJ1-1 TRBV7-2 TGTGCCAGCAGCCCCGGTAGTGGGAACACTGAAGCTTTCTTT CASSPGSGNTEAFF
few . TRBJ1-1 TRBV7-2 TGTGCCAGCAGCGGGGGGTCCGCGCCGAATGAAGCTTTCTTT CASSGGSAPNEAFF
. . TRBJ1-1 TRBV11-2 TGTGCCAGCAGCATGACCGGGGGAAATGAAGCTTTCTTT CASSMTGGNEAFF
. TRBD1 TRBJ2-7 TRBV5-1 TGCGCCAGCAGCCGGGACAGGGGAGTTCGTGACGAGCAGTACTTC CASSRDRGVRDEQYF
. . TRBJ1-1 TRBV9 TGTGCCAGCAGCCCGGGTCACGGGGGCGGGACTGAAGCTTTCTTT CASSPGHGGGTEAFF
. . TRBJ2-7 TRBV3-1 TGTGCCAGCAGCCAAGCAGTCTGGGACAAAGGATCGCACTACGAGCAGTACTTC CASSQAVWDKGSHYEQYF
. TRBD1 TRBJ1-1 TRBV5-1 TGCGCCAGCAGCACGGGGACAGGGGTTAGCACTGAAGCTTTCTTT CASSTGTGVSTEAFF
. TRBD1 TRBJ2-7 TRBV30 TGTGCCTGGAGCCGGGACAGGGGCTACGAGCAGTACTTC CAWSRDRGYEQYF
few . TRBJ1-3 TRBV27 TGTGCCAGCAGTCCACATAACTCTGGAAACACCATATATTTT CASSPHNSGNTIYF
. . TRBJ2-5 TRBV24-1 TGTGCCACCAGTGATGAGGAGACCCAGTACTTC CATSDEETQYF
. . TRBJ2-6 TRBV7-6 TGTGCCAGCAGCTTAAGAGATGTCCTCTTCTCTGGGGCCAACGTCCTGACTTTC CASSLRDVLFSGANVLTF
. . TRBJ2-1 TRBV20-1 TGCAGTGCGGCCCCCGGACCACACAATGAGCAGTTCTTC CSAAPGPHNEQFF
few TRBD2 TRBJ2-7 TRBV7-2 TGTGCCAGCAGCCCAAAAGGCGGGAGTACCGAGCAGTACTTC CASSPKGGSTEQYF
. TRBD1 TRBJ2-2 TRBV6-2/TRBV6-3 TGTGCCAGCAGTTACCCGGGACAGGGCTCCTCCGGGGAGCTGTTTTTT CASSYPGQGSSGELFF
. TRBD2 TRBJ2-7 TRBV30 TGTGCCTGGAGTGCCCGGGGAGGGTCCTACGAGCAGTACTTC CAWSARGGSYEQYF
. . TRBJ1-1 TRBV27 TGTGCCAGCAGTTTATCGCCTGGCGGGGGGAGCGGTGGCACGGCTTTCTTT CASSLSPGGGSGGTAFF
. . TRBJ1-1 TRBV6-2/TRBV6-3 TGTGCCAGCAGTTACGGTGTAGTGCCCGACTCCACCGGAGCTTTCTTT CASSYGVVPDSTGAFF
. . TRBJ1-1 TRBV20-1 TGCAGTGCTGGCGGGCAGCACACTGAAGCTTTCTTT CSAGGQHTEAFF
. . TRBJ2-3 TRBV24-1 TGTGCCACCAGTGAGGCCAGGACTGGAAATACGCAGTATTTT CATSEARTGNTQYF
. TRBD1 TRBJ1-4 TRBV19 TGTGCCAGTAGTCCCCCGACAGGGGGCAGGGGTAATGAAAAACTGTTTTTT CASSPPTGGRGNEKLFF
. TRBD1 TRBJ1-1 TRBV19 TGTGCCAGTAGTATTACCTACAGGGGTCTCGCTGAAGCTTTCTTT CASSITYRGLAEAFF
. . TRBJ1-5 TRBV6-6 TGTGCCAGCAGAAGGGAGGGGCTCGGCCAGCCCCAGCATTTT CASRREGLGQPQHF
. . TRBJ2-3 TRBV29-1 TGCAGCGTAGCCCTCGGGGGCACTAGCACAGATACGCAGTATTTT CSVALGGTSTDTQYF
. . TRBJ2-7 TRBV2 TGTGCCAGCAGGGGGACGTTTGCCTACGAGCAGTACTTC CASRGTFAYEQYF
. . TRBJ1-1 TRBV30 TGTGCCTGCCGAACACTTTTGGACGGACAGTACGAAGCTTTCTTT CACRTLLDGQYEAFF
. TRBD1 TRBJ2-3 TRBV29-1 TGCAGCGCCGCGGACAGGGTGAGAGATACGCAGTATTTT CSAADRVRDTQYF
. . TRBJ2-7 TRBV23-1 TGCGCCAGCAGTCAATGGGGACCTGAGCAGTACTTC CASSQWGPEQYF
. . TRBJ2-7 TRBV5-1 TGCGCCAGCAGCTTGGGAGCCATCGCCTACGAGCAGTACTTC CASSLGAIAYEQYF
. . TRBJ2-5 TRBV29-1 TGCAGCGTTGCGGGGAGTCAGCCAGAGACCCAGTACTTC CSVAGSQPETQYF
. . TRBJ1-1 TRBV5-5 TGTGCCAGCAGCTTGACAGGTCTGTTGAACACTGAAGCTTTCTTT CASSLTGLLNTEAFF
few . TRBJ2-7 TRBV13 TGTGCCAGCAGCCATGGTGGGAACGAGCAGTACTTC CASSHGGNEQYF
. TRBD2 TRBJ2-1 TRBV7-9 TGTGCCAGCAGCTTCTCGGGGGGGAGTATAAATGAGCAGTTCTTC CASSFSGGSINEQFF
. . TRBJ2-3 TRBV25-1 TGTGCCAGCAGTGGCCCCGGGACTGTACGCACAGATACGCAGTATTTT CASSGPGTVRTDTQYF
. TRBD2 TRBJ2-3 TRBV5-4 TGTGCCAGCACCCCTGGGCTAGCGGTCACAGATACGCAGTATTTT CASTPGLAVTDTQYF
. . TRBJ1-2 TRBV12-3/TRBV12-4 TGTGCCAGCAGTTTAGTTCGGGGTATGGGCTACACCTTC CASSLVRGMGYTF
. . TRBJ2-5 TRBV29-1 TGCAGCGTCGCACAGGGAGGGTTCCAAGAGACCCAGTACTTC CSVAQGGFQETQYF
. TRBD2 TRBJ2-7 TRBV30 TGTGCCTGGAAGGTCGGGAGGGGAATCTACGAGCAGTACTTC CAWKVGRGIYEQYF
. . TRBJ1-5 TRBV4-3 TGCGCCAGCAGCCTCAAGGATAGCAATCAGCCCCAGCATTTT CASSLKDSNQPQHF
. . TRBJ2-1 TRBV5-1 TGCGCCAGCAGCTTGACGGGGGGCGTCCCCAATGAGCAGTTCTTC CASSLTGGVPNEQFF
once TRBD1 TRBJ2-7 TRBV6-2/TRBV6-3 TGTGCCAGCAGTTACCCGGACAGGCGCGCCTCCTACGAGCAGTACTTC CASSYPDRRASYEQYF
. . TRBJ1-1 TRBV30 TGTGCCTGGAGGGTCCTGGCGAACACTGAAGCTTTCTTT CAWRVLANTEAFF
. TRBD1 TRBJ1-1 TRBV7-2 TGTGCCAGCGGCCCGACAGGGAGCACTGAAGCTTTCTTT CASGPTGSTEAFF
. TRBD1 TRBJ2-7 TRBV6-6 TGTGCCAGCAGTCGTGGGTGGGGACAGGCTTCCTACGAGCAGTACTTC CASSRGWGQASYEQYF